The clone carrying this T cell receptor beta chain was observed a few times. The record originates from a study of blood T cell repertoires in COVID-19. Background on the study: COVID-19 samples collected from the United States, Italy and Spain covered acute and convalescent phases. T cells, B-cell-depleted T cells, or PBMCs provided the cDNA or gDNA that served as material.

Clones were sequenced by immunoSEQ multiplex PCR, and TCRdb holds only the in-frame ones, with some missing. This sample has 250,000 to 350,000 clones; roughly 90% occur once, and the top ten carry 2.9%. This clonotype was obtained from a woman in her 30s with COVID-19, enrolled during active disease. Specimen: peripheral blood.

CDR3 nucleotide sequence: TGTGCCAGCACCCCGACAGTGACGTTTATGAACAATGAGCAGTTCTTC. It specifies CASTPTVTFMNNEQFF. The V call is TRBV27, the J call TRBJ2-1, with D perhaps matching TRBD1 (5 bases). Germline V CDR1 and CDR2: MNHEY, SMNVEV (reference sequence). Trimming took 7 bases from V and 5 from J, leaving 21 bases between them. The CDR3 sequence is 16 residues long.